This TCR beta chain was sequenced in a study of identical twins. Findings of the study overall: Its conclusions, products of cross-sectional statistical analysis, did not come from following the same donors.

The junction had 12 bases not matched to a gene; V was cut back by 4 bases and J by 3 bases. The CDR3 runs to 15 residues. From germline, CDR1 is SQVTM and CDR2 ANQGSEA. This clonotype was detected a few times. Its antigen is as yet unknown. Template switching supplied a universal primer site; unique molecular identifiers were carried on the cDNA. TCRdb reprocessed the 5' RACE reads with MiXCR, giving one entry per CDR3 protein. The sample has approximately 590,000 distinct CDR3 sequences, more than 9% seen once. These data also formed part of another study, on yellow fever vaccine responses in identical twins.

The source material was PBMCs. This rearrangement joins TRBV29-1 to TRBJ2-7; 7 bases are a match to TRBD1. The sequence came from a woman in her late teens or twenties in good health. This CDR3 reads CSVASPQGILYEQYF. The CDR3 DNA is TGCAGCGTTGCTTCCCCACAGGGGATTCTCTACGAGCAGTACTTC.